One and the same sample provided the 9 T cell receptor beta chains below, sequenced in a study of CD8+ T cells in alopecia areata. Reverse transcription of extracted RNA yielded cDNA, which provided the sequencing template. Some clones are missing from TCRdb's copy, which holds only in-frame ones; the method was immunoSEQ multiplex PCR. Of 150,000 or so clones listed, 50% to 60% are singletons. The sequenced sample was CD4+ T cells sorted from blood. The receptors stem from a human donor in good health.

V usage is TRBV23-1 and J usage is TRBJ1-5; D not resolved. TRBV23-1 is an ORF, with its function uncertain. This CDR3 spans 14 amino acids. V lost 4 bases and J lost 3, with 10 bases in between. The CDR3 loop reads CASSRGTDNQPQHF. The CDR3 nucleotides read TGCGCCAGCAGTCGGGGTACAGACAATCAGCCCCAGCATTTT.

The chain carries TRBV30 and TRBJ2-1; perhaps TRBD2 as D (6 bases). Germline V gene sequence: CDR1 GTSNPN, CDR2 SVGIG (reference sequence). V lost 3 bases, J lost 8 bases, and 14 bases lay in between. There are 13 residues in the CDR3. Written as DNA, the CDR3 is TGTGCCTGGAGCGGGCTCTGGGGGGATGAGCAGTTCTTC. As protein: CAWSGLWGDEQFF. Full variable domain (remainder filled in from reference TRBV30 and TRBJ2-1): SQTIHQWPATLVQPVGSPLSLECTVEGTSNPNLYWYRQAAGRGLQLLFYSVGIGQISSEVPQNLSASRPQDRQFILSSKKLLLSDSGFYLCAWSGLWGDEQFFGPGTRLTVL.

The chain joins TRBV30 to TRBJ1-2, with 7 bases aligning to TRBD1. The germline CDR1 and CDR2 sequences are GTSNPN and SVGIG (reference sequence). Trimming cost V 5 bases and J 4 bases; bases outside gene matches: 10. This CDR3 has 14 residues. CDR3 sequence (DNA): TGTGCCTGGGACGGGCAGGGGGGTGGCTATGGCTACACCTTC. Protein product: CAWDGQGGGYGYTF.

The V gene is TRBV15, the J gene TRBJ2-5; TRBD1 or TRBD2 may be the D gene (5 bases each). The CDR3 contains 14 residues. CDR1 and CDR2 from the germline V gene are LNHNV and YYDKDF (reference sequence). With 0 bases removed from V and 4 bases from J, the gap between germline ends came to 9 bases. CDR3 sequence reads: CATSRDVGGETQYF. CDR3 in DNA: TGTGCCACCAGCAGAGATGTTGGGGGAGAGACCCAGTACTTC.

This chain joins TRBV18 and TRBJ2-1, with unresolved D. Trimming left V 2 bases short and J 3 bases short, with 5 bases between. The length of the CDR3 is 13 residues. CDR1 and CDR2 from the germline V gene are KGHSH and LQKENI. CDR3 DNA: TGTGCCAGCTCACCAGTCGTCTACAATGAGCAGTTCTTC. It encodes CASSPVVYNEQFF.

The chain has TRBV19 and TRBJ2-7; perhaps TRBD1 as D (6 bases). The CDR3 runs 14 residues. V was clipped by 3 bases and J by 6 bases, with 15 bases between them. Germline CDR1 LNHDA, CDR2 SQIVND (reference sequence). The CDR3 loop is CASSIEGHTGEQYF. CDR3 DNA sequence: TGTGCCAGTAGTATTGAGGGACATACGGGCGAGCAGTACTTC.

The chain carries TRBV27 and TRBJ1-4; D perhaps matches TRBD1 (5 bases). V lost 3 bases and J 0 bases, leaving 11 bases between the germline ends. CDR3 length: 16 amino acids. In germline, CDR1 is MNHEY, CDR2 SMNVEV (reference sequence). The CDR3 DNA reads as TGTGCCAGCAGTTTCCGACAGCCAGCAACTAATGAAAAACTGTTTTTT. This encodes CASSFRQPATNEKLFF.

The V gene is TRBV9, the J gene TRBJ2-3, with D possibly being TRBD1 (5 bases). Trimming left V 0 bases short and J 6 bases short, with 11 bases between. Germline-derived CDR1 and CDR2 are SGDLS and YYNGEE. This CDR3 comprises 14 residues. CDR3 in amino acids: CASSVAGSGDTQYF. The CDR3, as DNA: TGTGCCAGCAGCGTAGCCGGATCAGGGGATACGCAGTATTTT.

For the CDR3, the DNA is TGCGCCAGCAGTTTCACGGGGGATAATGAAAAACTGTTTTTT. This translates into CASSFTGDNEKLFF. The rearrangement links TRBV5-1 to TRBJ1-4; D might be TRBD1 (5 bases). There are 14 residues in the CDR3. Deletions cut 5 bases from V and 4 bases from J, with 12 bases between. The V gene's germline CDR1 is SGHRS and CDR2 YFSETQ.